This T cell receptor beta chain came from a study of blood T cell repertoires in COVID-19. Background on the study: Acute and convalescent COVID-19 specimens originated in the United States, Italy and Spain. The cDNA or gDNA used as material had been derived from T cells, B-cell-depleted T cells, or PBMCs.

The germline gives CDR1 SGHNT, CDR2 YENEEA. The CDR3 is 13 amino acids. V was shortened by 6 bases and J by 4 bases, with 13 bases between the two germline ends. In the source study's methods: Reference gene primer amplification yielded estimated nucleated cell counts. Profiling relied on immunoSEQ multiplex PCR, and the TCRdb table lists in-frame clones only, not all of them. The D gene and trimming were derived from the DNA, and the V and J assignments and clone size from that table. The profile shows 150,000 or so clones, around four fifths of them singletons. Material: peripheral blood. The TCR comes from a human donor in a cohort sampled during active COVID-19. The chain recombines TRBV11-3 with TRBJ2-7; the D gene is possibly TRBD1 (5 bases). The CDR3 DNA is TGTGCCAGCAGGACACCCCAGGGTTACGAGCAGTACTTC. It encodes CASRTPQGYEQYF.